These T cell receptor beta chains were read from a single sample in a study of OX40 agonist ivuxolimab in advanced cancers. Libraries were prepared by immunoSEQ multiplex PCR; TCRdb keeps only in-frame clonotypes and omits some of them. This table has 45,000 to 55,000 clones, 70% to 90% appearing once. This sample comprised CD4+ or CD8+ T cells sorted from blood, obtained in a trial of the OX40 agonist ivuxolimab. These receptors originate from an adult with an advanced solid tumor such as melanoma, head and neck, liver or kidney cancer. The CDR3 runs from the conserved cysteine through the conserved F or W. The order of the fields is V gene, clone size, J gene, D gene, CDR3 protein, CDR3 DNA. The D gene is left open where the match is weak. Clone size appears in some rows only: once, few, many, or a class for an expanded clone.

TRBV5-6	NA	TRBJ1-2	NA	CASSLVQSYGYTF	TGTGCCAGCAGCTTGGTTCAAAGCTATGGCTACACCTTC
TRBV7-6	NA	TRBJ1-1	TRBD1	CASSTTGSEAFF	TGTGCCAGCAGCACGACAGGGTCTGAAGCTTTCTTT
TRBV11-2	NA	TRBJ2-1	NA	CASSLEGYNEQFF	TGTGCCAGCAGCTTAGAGGGATACAATGAGCAGTTCTTC
TRBV10-3	NA	TRBJ1-1	NA	CAIRSGPNTEAFF	TGTGCCATCAGGTCCGGGCCCAACACTGAAGCTTTCTTT
TRBV4-2	NA	TRBJ2-5	TRBD2	CASSQGTSGQETQYF	TGTGCCAGCAGCCAAGGGACTAGCGGTCAAGAGACCCAGTACTTC
TRBV18	NA	TRBJ2-5	TRBD1	CASSPDRVRETQYF	TGTGCCAGCTCACCGGACAGGGTGAGAGAGACCCAGTACTTC
TRBV19	medium-sized	TRBJ2-7	NA	CASSIRNRDYEQYF	TGTGCCAGTAGTATAAGGAACAGGGACTACGAGCAGTACTTC
TRBV19	NA	TRBJ1-3	NA	CASHLAAGGNTIYF	TGTGCCAGTCATCTAGCGGCCGGGGGAAACACCATATATTTT
TRBV9	NA	TRBJ1-3	NA	CASSVQAVPGNTIYF	TGTGCCAGCAGCGTCCAGGCAGTCCCTGGAAACACCATATATTTT
TRBV5-1	NA	TRBJ1-1	NA	CASSSPDRTEAFF	TGCGCCAGCAGCTCGCCTGACAGGACTGAAGCTTTCTTT
TRBV19	NA	TRBJ1-5	TRBD1	CASSIQTGDQPQHF	TGTGCCAGTAGTATCCAGACAGGGGATCAGCCCCAGCATTTT
TRBV27	NA	TRBJ2-5	NA	CASSSKETQYF	TGTGCCAGCAGTTCCAAAGAGACCCAGTACTTC
TRBV19	NA	TRBJ1-1	NA	CASSIRGTTEAFF	TGTGCCAGTAGTATTAGGGGGACAACTGAAGCTTTCTTT
TRBV28	NA	TRBJ1-6	NA	CASSSGISPLHF	TGTGCCAGCAGTTCTGGAATTTCACCCCTCCACTTT
TRBV5-1	NA	TRBJ2-1	TRBD2	CASRGSGRASEQFF	TGCGCCAGCAGGGGAAGCGGGAGGGCCAGTGAGCAGTTCTTC
TRBV6-5	few	TRBJ2-3	NA	CASSYADLNTDTQYF	TGTGCCAGCAGTTACGCGGACCTAAACACAGATACGCAGTATTTT
TRBV5-1	few	TRBJ2-7	TRBD1	CASSLAGTGYSHYEQYF	TGCGCCAGCAGCTTGGCCGGGACAGGGTATTCCCACTACGAGCAGTACTTC
TRBV19	NA	TRBJ1-2	NA	CASSIGAGISYGYTF	TGTGCCAGTAGTATCGGGGCCGGTATTTCCTATGGCTACACCTTC
TRBV6-1	NA	TRBJ2-3	NA	CASRGSDTQYF	TGTGCCAGCAGAGGGTCAGATACGCAGTATTTT
TRBV30	NA	TRBJ1-2	NA	CAWRKPGYDTF	TGTGCCTGGAGAAAGCCGGGCTACGACACCTTC
TRBV25-1	NA	TRBJ2-5	NA	CASSETTGTETQYF	TGTGCCAGCAGTGAAACCACAGGGACAGAGACCCAGTACTTC
TRBV5-6	NA	TRBJ2-1	NA	CASRRRGGQTYNEQFF	TGTGCCAGCAGGCGGAGGGGGGGACAGACCTACAATGAGCAGTTCTTC
TRBV5-6	NA	TRBJ1-3	NA	CASSLRGPGNTIYF	TGTGCCAGCAGTCTACGGGGACCAGGAAACACCATATATTTT
TRBV4-1	NA	TRBJ2-1	TRBD2	CASRQVGEGSYNEQFF	TGCGCCAGCAGGCAAGTTGGGGAGGGCTCCTACAATGAGCAGTTCTTC
TRBV30	NA	TRBJ2-5	TRBD2	CAWKPSGSWWETQYF	TGTGCCTGGAAGCCTAGCGGGAGTTGGTGGGAGACCCAGTACTTC
TRBV20-1	NA	TRBJ2-7	NA	CSASLTDPAFF	TGCAGTGCTAGCCTGACGGACCCCGCATTCTTC
TRBV28	NA	TRBJ2-7	NA	CASSFGPYEQYF	TGTGCCAGCAGTTTTGGCCCCTACGAGCAGTACTTC
TRBV5-5	NA	TRBJ2-5	TRBD1	CASSLDRVQETQYF	TGTGCCAGCAGCCTGGACAGGGTCCAAGAGACCCAGTACTTC
TRBV30	NA	TRBJ2-7	NA	CAWSVTFPYEQYF	TGTGCCTGGAGTGTCACTTTTCCCTACGAGCAGTACTTC
TRBV18	NA	TRBJ1-2	NA	CASSPGSPEGSYGYTF	TGTGCCAGCTCACCAGGATCCCCGGAGGGCAGCTATGGCTACACCTTC
TRBV30	once	TRBJ2-3	NA	CIGLLGTDTQYF	TGCATTGGGCTGCTAGGCACAGATACGCAGTATTTT
TRBV6-1	NA	TRBJ2-7	NA	CASGRERSYEQYF	TGTGCCAGTGGACGGGAACGTTCCTACGAGCAGTACTTC
TRBV28	NA	TRBJ2-7	NA	CASSLDRLVYEQYF	TGTGCCAGCAGTTTAGACAGGCTCGTCTACGAGCAGTACTTC
TRBV5-1	NA	TRBJ1-5	TRBD1	CASSLEGAGQPQHF	TGCGCCAGCAGCTTGGAGGGGGCGGGTCAGCCCCAGCATTTT
TRBV6-1	few	TRBJ1-2	TRBD1	CASSKDRGGGYTF	TGTGCCAGCAGCAAAGACAGGGGAGGAGGCTACACCTTC
TRBV7-9	NA	TRBJ2-7	TRBD1	CASSFGDRASYEQYF	TGTGCCAGCAGCTTCGGGGACAGGGCCTCCTACGAGCAGTACTTC
TRBV5-4	NA	TRBJ2-5	TRBD1	CASSSGQGKETQYF	TGTGCCAGCAGCTCTGGACAGGGGAAAGAGACCCAGTACTTC
TRBV6-1	NA	TRBJ2-7	TRBD2	CASKLAGMYEQYF	TGTGCCAGCAAATTAGCGGGAATGTACGAGCAGTACTTC
TRBV5-1	NA	TRBJ1-5	NA	CASSLGLGNQPQHF	TGTGCCAGCAGCTTAGGGTTGGGCAATCAGCCCCAGCATTTT
TRBV7-9	NA	TRBJ2-5	NA	CASSLGTTGTQETQYF	TGTGCCAGCAGCTTAGGAACGACAGGGACTCAAGAGACCCAGTACTTC
TRBV2	NA	TRBJ1-5	NA	CASNPGDTHPQHF	TGTGCCAGCAATCCCGGGGACACCCATCCCCAGCATTTT
TRBV6-1	NA	TRBJ1-1	NA	CASAREEWNTEAFF	TGTGCCAGCGCCAGAGAGGAGTGGAACACTGAAGCTTTCTTT
TRBV25-1	NA	TRBJ2-7	TRBD1	CASSEDRAPYEQYF	TGTGCCAGCAGTGAAGACAGGGCCCCCTACGAGCAGTACTTC
TRBV5-1	NA	TRBJ1-1	TRBD1	CASSTETGYTEAFF	TGCGCCAGCAGCACCGAGACAGGGTACACTGAAGCTTTCTTT
TRBV5-6	NA	TRBJ2-7	TRBD2	CASSVPGLAENEQYF	TGTGCCAGCAGCGTTCCGGGACTAGCCGAAAACGAGCAGTACTTC
TRBV4-1	NA	TRBJ2-5	NA	CASSPTPRGDETQYF	TGCGCCAGCAGCCCCACACCCAGGGGTGACGAGACCCAGTACTTC
TRBV5-1	NA	TRBJ2-7	TRBD2	CASSLEAGRAYEQYF	TGCGCCAGCAGCTTGGAAGCCGGGAGGGCCTACGAGCAGTACTTC
TRBV28	NA	TRBJ1-3	NA	CASSSPTEGNTIYF	TGTGCCAGCAGTTCGCCGACAGAAGGAAACACCATATATTTT
TRBV11-2	NA	TRBJ1-3	NA	CASSLGSGGYSGNTIYF	TGTGCCAGCAGCTTAGGGTCCGGGGGATACTCTGGAAACACCATATATTTT
TRBV2	NA	TRBJ1-1	NA	CASSRALNTEAFF	TGTGCCAGCAGTCGAGCGCTGAACACTGAAGCTTTCTTT
TRBV28	NA	TRBJ1-6	NA	CASRLRNGPLHF	TGTGCCAGCAGACTCAGAAACGGGCCCCTCCACTTT
TRBV9	NA	TRBJ2-3	NA	CASSVGGRRSDTQYF	TGTGCCAGCAGCGTAGGTGGGAGAAGGTCAGATACGCAGTATTTT